This TCR beta chain was obtained from a study of T-cell reconstitution after alpha-beta-depleted transplantation in children. This clonotype came up many times. Construction of the TCRbeta library involved unique molecular identifiers. Using its own MiXCR run on the PCR reads, TCRdb lists one record per CDR3 protein. The profile shows approximately 340,000 distinct CDR3 sequences, over 9% of them singletons. CDR1 and CDR2 from the germline V gene are SGHDN and FVKESK. The length of the CDR3 is 19 residues. Trimming at V came to 0 bases and at J to 1 base, leaving 13 bases not matched to a gene. Here the sequenced sample was PBMCs from the stem cell graft donor, taken from the stem cell graft. J is TRBJ2-3 and V is TRBV14; the match to TRBD2 covers 7 bases. The clonotype comes from a human donor who donated a stem cell graft to a child with acute lymphoblastic leukemia. CDR3 amino acids: CASSQDAGDDVWGTDTQYF. CDR3 sequence (DNA): TGTGCCAGCAGCCAAGACGCGGGAGACGATGTATGGGGCACAGATACGCAGTATTTT.